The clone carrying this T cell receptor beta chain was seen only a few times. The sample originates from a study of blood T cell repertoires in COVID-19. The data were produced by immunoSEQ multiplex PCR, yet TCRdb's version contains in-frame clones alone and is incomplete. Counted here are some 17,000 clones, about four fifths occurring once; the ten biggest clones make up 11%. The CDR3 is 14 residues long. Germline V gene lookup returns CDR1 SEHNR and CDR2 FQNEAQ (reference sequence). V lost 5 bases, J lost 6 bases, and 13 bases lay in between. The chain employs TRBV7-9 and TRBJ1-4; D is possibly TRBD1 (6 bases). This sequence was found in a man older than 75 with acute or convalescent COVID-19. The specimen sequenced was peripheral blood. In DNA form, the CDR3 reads TGTGCCAGCAGCCTCGTGGACAGCTATGAAAAACTGTTTTTT. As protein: CASSLVDSYEKLFF.